This T cell receptor beta chain is from a study of T cell responses to AZD1222 COVID-19 vaccine. TCRdb keeps only in-frame clones here, not all; method: immunoSEQ multiplex PCR. The data show more than 95,000 clones, over 90% seen once. The germline V gene has CDR1 LGHDT and CDR2 YNNKEL (reference sequence). The CDR3 spans 13 residues. The gene calls are TRBV3-1 (or the pseudogene TRBV3-2) and TRBJ2-2, with unresolved D. The receptor was derived from an adult in good health. The sample in question was peripheral blood, obtained on day 0 of AZD1222 vaccination. CDR3 amino acids: CASGAVWTGELFF. The CDR3 DNA reads TGTGCGTCTGGAGCCGTGTGGACCGGGGAGCTGTTTTTT.